The 11 T cell receptor beta chains presented below share a single source sample, sequenced in a study of CD8 T cells in ankylosing spondylitis. The study's findings and limits: A TCR beta motif of under 10 highly homologous variants appeared characteristic of ankylosing spondylitis blood.

Each CDR3 protein is one row after TCRdb ran MiXCR on the 5' RACE reads. The table has fewer than 550,000 distinct CDR3 sequences, approximately 5.3% seen once. Antigens of these TCRs are unknown. Sequencing was performed on blood, either unsorted or a sorted T cell fraction (not recorded which). These receptor sequences come from a male donor with ankylosing spondylitis.

This clonotype was observed many times. The CDR3 protein is CASSATFYQETQYF. Here the CDR3 DNA reads TGTGCCAGCAGCGCGACATTTTACCAAGAGACCCAGTACTTC. The genes are TRBV7-9 and TRBJ2-5; D gene ambiguous. CDR3 length: 14 residues. Germline-derived CDR1 and CDR2 are SEHNR and FQNEAQ (reference sequence). V lost 5 bases, J lost 0 bases, and 10 bases lay in between.

This clonotype was counted a few times. V is TRBV27 and J is TRBJ2-5, with D perhaps assigned TRBD1 or TRBD2 (5 bases each). This CDR3 contains 14 residues. From germline, CDR1 is MNHEY and CDR2 SMNVEV (reference sequence). The V gene lost 4 bases and the J gene lost 5 bases, with 14 bases spanning the gap. The CDR3 sequence is CASSSGAGWETQYF. CDR3 nucleotides: TGTGCCAGCAGTTCCGGGGCGGGTTGGGAGACCCAGTACTTC.

This clonotype has ten or more counts. The chain joins TRBV9 to TRBJ1-2; D is undetermined. Trimming took off 0 bases at V and 4 bases at J, with 10 bases between the two ends. The CDR3 length is 14 residues. From germline, CDR1 is SGDLS and CDR2 YYNGEE. CDR3 residues: CASSVADSFYGYTF. The CDR3 DNA follows: TGTGCCAGCAGCGTAGCAGACTCCTTCTATGGCTACACCTTC.

The chain has TRBV28 and TRBJ1-5; D is unresolved. Germline CDR1 is MDHEN and CDR2 is SYDVKM. The CDR3 totals 12 residues. The ends were cut back, 6 bases at V and 5 bases at J, with 8 bases in the middle. DNA of the CDR3: TGTGCCAGCAGCGCCCTCTATCAGCCCCAGCATTTT. Its translation: CASSALYQPQHF.

This clonotype was recorded at least ten times. V usage is TRBV6-5 and J usage is TRBJ2-3; TRBD2 matches 7 bases. CDR1 is MNHEY, CDR2 SVGAGI, per germline. The CDR3 has 16 amino acids. With 2 bases clipped from V and 3 bases from J, the junction kept 8 bases outside the gene matches. CDR3 amino acids: CASSYDWGGRTDTQYF. The CDR3 DNA reads as TGTGCCAGCAGTTACGATTGGGGGGGGAGAACAGATACGCAGTATTTT.

This clonotype has ten or more counts. This chain links TRBV6-2 or TRBV6-3 with TRBJ1-2; D gene uncertain. Germline loops: CDR1 MNHEY, CDR2 SVGEGT. The ends were cut back, 8 bases at V and 4 bases at J, with 20 bases in the middle. The CDR3 extends over 15 amino acids. CDR3 region: CASDGFWAGGYGYTF. The DNA of the CDR3 is TGTGCCAGCGACGGCTTCTGGGCCGGTGGCTATGGCTACACCTTC.

This clonotype has ten or more counts. This chain connects TRBV6-1 to TRBJ1-1; 8 nucleotides align to TRBD1. In germline, CDR1 is MNHNS, CDR2 SASEGT. This CDR3 region has 14 residues. V dropped 6 bases and J dropped 5; count of bases not matched to a gene: 8. CDR3 coding DNA: TGTGCCAGCAGCCTTATACAGGGGGGGACTGAAGCTTTCTTT. Its protein product is CASSLIQGGTEAFF.

This chain connects TRBV7-2 to TRBJ2-5; 13 bases match TRBD2. CDR3 size: 16 residues. The V segment lost 1 base and the J segment 9 bases; nucleotides outside the gene matches: 8. Germline loops: CDR1 SGHTA, CDR2 FQGNSA. The CDR3 sequence: CASSLGAGTSGTAQYF. Written as DNA, the CDR3 is TGTGCCAGCAGCTTAGGGGCCGGGACTAGCGGGACTGCCCAGTACTTC. The full variable domain, in which reference TRBV7-2 and TRBJ2-5 provide the parts outside the CDR3, is GAGVSQSPSNKVTEKGKDVELRCDPISGHTALYWYRQSLGQGLEFLIYFQGNSAPDKSGLPSDRFSAERTGGSVSTLTIQRTQQEDSAVYLCASSLGAGTSGTAQYFGPGTRLLVL.

This clonotype occurred many times. A read error may produce the germline difference seen at one junction end. The chain employs TRBV7-7 and TRBJ2-5; D is unresolved. CDR1 SSHAT and CDR2 FNYEAQ come from the germline V gene (reference sequence). This CDR3 spans 14 amino acids. CDR3 nucleotides: TGTGCTAGCAGCTTGGCCTATGGGCCAGAGACCCAGTACTTC. It encodes CASSLAYGPETQYF.

This clonotype was seen at least ten times. The chain employs TRBV6-5 and TRBJ2-5; 9 bases line up with TRBD1. Germline-derived CDR1 and CDR2 are MNHEY and SVGAGI. The length of the CDR3 is 17 residues. V trimming: 4 bases; J trimming: 5 bases; junction bases outside the gene matches: 14. Here the CDR3 DNA reads TGTGCCAGCAGTTCCCCTTGGACAGGGGCGCCGAGGGAGACCCAGTACTTC. It codes for CASSSPWTGAPRETQYF.

This clonotype showed up just a few times. The rearrangement uses TRBV15 and TRBJ1-3; 7 bases are a match to TRBD1. CDR3 length: 15 residues. Trimming cost V 3 bases and J 7 bases; bases outside gene matches: 9. Germline V lookup: CDR1 LNHNV, CDR2 YYDKDF (reference sequence). CDR3 sequence reads: CATSSRRGPENTIYF. CDR3 nucleotides: TGTGCCACCAGCAGCAGGAGGGGGCCGGAGAACACCATATATTTT.